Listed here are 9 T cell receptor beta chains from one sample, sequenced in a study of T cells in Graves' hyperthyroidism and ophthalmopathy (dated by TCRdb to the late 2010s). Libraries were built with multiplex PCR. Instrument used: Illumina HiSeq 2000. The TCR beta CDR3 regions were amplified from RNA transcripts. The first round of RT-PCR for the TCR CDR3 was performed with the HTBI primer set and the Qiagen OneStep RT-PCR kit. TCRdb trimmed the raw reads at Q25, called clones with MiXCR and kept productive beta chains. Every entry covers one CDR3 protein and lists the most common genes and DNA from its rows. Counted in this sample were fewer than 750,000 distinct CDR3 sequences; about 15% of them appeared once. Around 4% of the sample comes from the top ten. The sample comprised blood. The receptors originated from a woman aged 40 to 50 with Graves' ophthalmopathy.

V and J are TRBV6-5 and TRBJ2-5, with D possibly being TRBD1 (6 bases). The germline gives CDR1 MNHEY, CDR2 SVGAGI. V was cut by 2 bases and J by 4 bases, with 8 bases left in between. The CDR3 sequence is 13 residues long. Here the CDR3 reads CASSYGTPETQYF. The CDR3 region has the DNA TGTGCCAGCAGTTACGGGACACCAGAGACCCAGTACTTC.

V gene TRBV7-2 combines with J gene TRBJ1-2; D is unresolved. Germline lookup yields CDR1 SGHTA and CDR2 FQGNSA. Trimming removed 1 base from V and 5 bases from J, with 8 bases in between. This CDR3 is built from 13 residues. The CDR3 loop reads CASSLGTEYGYTF. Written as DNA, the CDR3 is TGTGCCAGCAGCTTAGGGACGGAATATGGCTACACCTTC.

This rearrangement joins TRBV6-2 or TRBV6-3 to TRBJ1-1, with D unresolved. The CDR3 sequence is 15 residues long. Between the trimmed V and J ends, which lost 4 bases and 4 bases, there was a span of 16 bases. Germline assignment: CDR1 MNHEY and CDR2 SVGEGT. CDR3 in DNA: TGTGCCAGCAGTTCCCCCGGCGGGTGGGGCACTGAAGCTTTCTTT. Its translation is CASSSPGGWGTEAFF.

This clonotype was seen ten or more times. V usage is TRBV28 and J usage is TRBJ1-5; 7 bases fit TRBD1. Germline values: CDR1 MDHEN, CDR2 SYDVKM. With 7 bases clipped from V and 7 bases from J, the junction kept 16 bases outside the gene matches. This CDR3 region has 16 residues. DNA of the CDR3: TGTGCCAGCATCACCAGCGGCAGGGGGGACGGCCAGCCCCAGCATTTT. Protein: CASITSGRGDGQPQHF.

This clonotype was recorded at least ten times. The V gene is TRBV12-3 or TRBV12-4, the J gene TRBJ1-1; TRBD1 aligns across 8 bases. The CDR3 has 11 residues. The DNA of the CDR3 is TGTTCGGACAGGGAAAAAACTGAAGCTTTCTTT. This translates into CSDREKTEAFF.

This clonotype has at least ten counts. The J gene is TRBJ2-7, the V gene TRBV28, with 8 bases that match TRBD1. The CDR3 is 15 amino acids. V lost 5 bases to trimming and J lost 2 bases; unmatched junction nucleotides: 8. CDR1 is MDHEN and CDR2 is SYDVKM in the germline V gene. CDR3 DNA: TGTGCCAGCAGTCGGGGGCGGGACAGGCCCTACGAGCAGTACTTC. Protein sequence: CASSRGRDRPYEQYF.

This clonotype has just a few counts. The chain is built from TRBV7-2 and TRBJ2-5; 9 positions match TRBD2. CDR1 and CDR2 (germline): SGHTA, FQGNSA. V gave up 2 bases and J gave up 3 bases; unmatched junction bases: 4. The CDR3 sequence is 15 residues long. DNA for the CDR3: TGTGCCAGCAGCTTATGGGCTAGCGGGGAAGAGACCCAGTACTTC. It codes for CASSLWASGEETQYF.

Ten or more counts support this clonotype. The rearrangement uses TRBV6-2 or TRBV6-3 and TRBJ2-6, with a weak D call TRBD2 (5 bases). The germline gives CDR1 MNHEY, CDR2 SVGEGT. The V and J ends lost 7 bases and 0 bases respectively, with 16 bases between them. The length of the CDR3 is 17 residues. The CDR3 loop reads CASNPSPRGSGANVLTF. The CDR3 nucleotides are TGTGCCAGCAACCCCAGCCCCCGGGGCTCTGGGGCCAACGTCCTGACTTTC.

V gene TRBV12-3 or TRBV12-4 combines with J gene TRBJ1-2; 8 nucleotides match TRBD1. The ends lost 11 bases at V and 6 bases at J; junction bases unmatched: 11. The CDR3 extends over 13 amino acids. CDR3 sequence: CAVSPSGGDGYTF. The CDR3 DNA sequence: TGTGCCGTATCCCCCTCAGGGGGCGATGGCTACACCTTC.